Shown below are 2 T cell receptor beta chains from a single sample sequenced in a study of T-cell reconstitution after alpha-beta-depleted transplantation in children. Construction of the TCRbeta library involved unique molecular identifiers. TCRdb itself ran the PCR reads through MiXCR, one entry per CDR3 protein. The sample includes around 480,000 distinct CDR3 sequences, about 33% seen only once; the top ten take under 3%. The starting material was PBMCs from the stem cell graft donor, obtained from the stem cell graft. The receptor source for this set is a human donor who donated a stem cell graft to a child with aplastic anemia.

This clonotype was seen a few times. V is TRBV5-1 and J is TRBJ2-3; the D gene is possibly TRBD1 (7 bases). The germline V gene has CDR1 SGHRS and CDR2 YFSETQ. The CDR3 runs 14 residues. V was shortened by 6 bases and J by 2 bases, with 13 bases between the two germline ends. CDR3 sequence reads: CASNAGQPTDTQYF. DNA for the CDR3: TGCGCCAGCAACGCGGGACAGCCCACAGATACGCAGTATTTT.

The chain links TRBV27 to TRBJ2-1, with a tentative D call TRBD2 (5 bases). Between the trimmed V and J ends, which lost 4 bases and 5 bases, there was a span of 9 bases. This CDR3 has 13 residues. CDR1 is MNHEY and CDR2 is SMNVEV in the germline V gene (reference sequence). The CDR3 here is CASSWRVNNEQFF. The CDR3, as DNA: TGTGCCAGCAGTTGGCGGGTTAACAATGAGCAGTTCTTC.